The clone carrying this T cell receptor (beta chain) showed up just a few times. Its antigen is unidentified. The CDR3 extends over 15 amino acids. The junction had 10 bases not matched to a gene; V was cut back by 7 bases and J by 9 bases. Germline CDR1 and CDR2: SGHNT and YYREEE (reference sequence). The data belong to a study of beta chain features in type 1 diabetes. Every bit of the isolated RNA underwent reverse transcription, so sequencing read expressed TCRB transcripts. Some clones are missing from TCRdb's copy, which holds only in-frame ones; the method was immunoSEQ multiplex PCR. The table includes 300,000 to 350,000 clones, 7% to 10% detected once. Study conclusions and caveats: In all four CD4+ subsets, TCRB CDR3 length was significantly, moderately reduced in type 1 diabetes.

The rearrangement links TRBV5-4 to TRBJ1-6; 10 nucleotides match TRBD1. This clonotype was obtained from a man aged 25-45 years with type 1 diabetes. The sample comprised central memory CD4+ T cells from blood. The CDR3 loop reads CASGNPGQGTSPLHF. In nucleotides, the CDR3 is TGTGCCAGCGGGAACCCGGGACAGGGGACTTCACCCCTCCACTTT.